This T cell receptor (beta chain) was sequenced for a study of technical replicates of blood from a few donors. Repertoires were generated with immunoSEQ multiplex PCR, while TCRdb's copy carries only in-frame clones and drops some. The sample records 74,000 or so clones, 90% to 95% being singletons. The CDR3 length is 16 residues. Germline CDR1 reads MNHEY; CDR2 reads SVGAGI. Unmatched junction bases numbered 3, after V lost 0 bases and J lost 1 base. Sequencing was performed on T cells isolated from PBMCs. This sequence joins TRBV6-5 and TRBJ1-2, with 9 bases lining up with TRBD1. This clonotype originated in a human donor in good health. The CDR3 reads CASSYSQGQGNYGYTF. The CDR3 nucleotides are TGTGCCAGCAGTTACTCACAGGGACAGGGTAACTATGGCTACACCTTC.